Listed below are T cell receptor beta chains from one sample, sequenced in a study of blood T cell repertoires in COVID-19. The assay was immunoSEQ multiplex PCR, and TCRdb's table has in-frame clones only and misses some. The sample shows about 130,000 clones, 90% to 95% of them seen only once. Sequencing was performed on peripheral blood. Receptor source: a man in his fifties or sixties with COVID-19, enrolled during active disease. Each CDR3 is given with its conserved first and last residue. The D gene is left open where the match is weak. Clone size is stated in some rows and not others, as once, few, many or a class when expanded.

j_gene,abundance,d_gene,v_gene,CDR3aa,CDR3nt
TRBJ1-4,NA,TRBD1,TRBV28,CASSLQGAREKLFF,TGTGCCAGCAGTCTACAGGGGGCCAGGGAAAAACTGTTTTTT
TRBJ2-5,NA,TRBD1,TRBV6-5,CASRLTGGWETQYF,TGTGCCAGCCGCCTGACAGGGGGCTGGGAGACCCAGTACTTC
TRBJ1-5,NA,NA,TRBV30,CAWSRGKDQPQHF,TGTGCCTGGAGCAGGGGTAAAGACCAGCCCCAGCATTTT
TRBJ1-1,NA,TRBD1,TRBV5-4,CASSLTGQGVGTEAFF,TGTGCCAGCAGCCTCACGGGACAGGGAGTGGGCACTGAAGCTTTCTTT
TRBJ2-7,NA,TRBD2,TRBV7-8,CASSLAVVAGGSSYEQYF,TGTGCCAGCAGCTTAGCGGTAGTAGCGGGAGGCTCGTCCTACGAGCAGTACTTC
TRBJ1-1,NA,TRBD1,TRBV5-1,CASSLTSGTGSTEAFF,TGCGCCAGCAGCTTAACCTCTGGGACAGGGTCTACTGAAGCTTTCTTT
TRBJ2-5,once,TRBD2,TRBV5-1,CASSSGLAGGETQYF,TGCGCCAGCAGCTCGGGACTAGCGGGAGGAGAGACCCAGTACTTC
TRBJ2-3,NA,NA,TRBV9,CASSDSGATDTQYF,TGTGCCAGCAGCGATTCAGGGGCAACAGATACGCAGTATTTT
TRBJ1-3,NA,TRBD1,TRBV5-5,CASSGDRGYGNTIYF,TGTGCCAGCAGCGGGGACAGGGGTTACGGAAACACCATATATTTT
TRBJ2-1,NA,NA,TRBV4-1,CASSQDGSGGVINEQFF,TGCGCCAGCAGCCAAGATGGCTCTGGCGGGGTTATAAATGAGCAGTTCTTC
TRBJ1-5,NA,NA,TRBV6-6,CASSYSWGGPQEPQHF,TGTGCCAGCAGTTACTCCTGGGGCGGTCCTCAGGAGCCCCAGCATTTT
TRBJ2-6,NA,NA,TRBV5-4,CASSSYYSGANVLTF,TGTGCCAGCAGCTCCTATTACTCTGGGGCCAACGTCCTGACTTTC
TRBJ2-3,NA,TRBD2,TRBV7-2,CASSLVFSGRARYTQYF,TGTGCCAGCAGCTTAGTTTTTTCCGGGAGGGCCCGGTATACGCAGTATTTT
TRBJ2-1,NA,NA,TRBV6-5,CASSYSKLAYYNEQFF,TGTGCCAGCAGTTACTCGAAGCTAGCGTACTACAATGAGCAGTTCTTC
TRBJ2-3,NA,NA,TRBV9,CASSVEEDTDTQYF,TGTGCCAGCAGCGTAGAAGAGGACACAGATACGCAGTATTTT
TRBJ1-2,NA,NA,TRBV5-6,CASSFLRDTYGYTF,TGTGCCAGCAGCTTTCTACGGGATACCTATGGCTACACCTTC
TRBJ1-1,NA,NA,TRBV19,CASSSGGGDMNTEAFF,TGTGCCAGTAGTAGTGGTGGGGGGGACATGAACACTGAAGCTTTCTTT
TRBJ2-1,NA,TRBD2,TRBV6-4,CASKGTSGLTNMVF,TGTGCCAGCAAGGGGACTAGCGGCCTCACGAACATGGTCTTC
TRBJ2-6,NA,TRBD2,TRBV7-6,CASGLSGTGANVLTF,TGTGCCAGCGGACTAAGCGGGACTGGGGCCAACGTCCTGACTTTC
TRBJ1-2,NA,NA,TRBV6-5,CASSLLGGGGYGYTF,TGTGCCAGCAGCCTCCTCGGTGGGGGCGGATATGGCTACACCTTC
TRBJ2-1,NA,NA,TRBV20-1,CSARTVNEQFF,TGCAGTGCTAGAACGGTTAATGAGCAGTTCTTC
TRBJ2-3,NA,TRBD2,TRBV11-2,CASSFLQRESDTQYF,TGTGCCAGCAGCTTTTTACAGCGGGAGTCAGATACGCAGTATTTT
TRBJ2-7,NA,TRBD2,TRBV10-3,CAITASGSYEQYF,TGTGCCATCACGGCTAGCGGATCCTACGAGCAGTACTTC
TRBJ2-1,NA,TRBD1,TRBV5-8,CASSSAGGYSYNEQFF,TGTGCCAGCAGCTCCGCAGGGGGATATTCCTACAATGAGCAGTTCTTC
TRBJ1-1,few,TRBD1,TRBV18,CASSMTGWNTEAFF,TGTGCCAGCTCAATGACAGGGTGGAACACTGAAGCTTTCTTT
TRBJ2-2,NA,NA,TRBV6-5,CASSFRTANTGELFF,TGTGCCAGCAGTTTCCGGACAGCCAACACCGGGGAGCTGTTTTTT
TRBJ1-4,NA,NA,TRBV30,CAWSATANEKLFF,TGTGCCTGGAGTGCGACAGCTAATGAAAAACTGTTTTTT
TRBJ2-1,NA,TRBD2,TRBV28,CASSPGLAGGEQFF,TGTGCCAGCAGTCCCGGACTAGCGGGAGGTGAGCAGTTCTTC
TRBJ1-2,once,NA,TRBV6-6,CASSRTEGDGYTF,TGTGCCAGCAGCCGGACAGAAGGGGATGGCTACACCTTC
TRBJ2-3,NA,TRBD2,TRBV19,CATTSGITGDTQYF,TGTGCCACAACTAGCGGGATAACGGGGGATACGCAGTATTTT
TRBJ2-7,NA,TRBD1,TRBV5-6,CASSLTGSEQYF,TGTGCCAGCAGCCTGACAGGGAGCGAGCAGTACTTC
TRBJ1-1,few,TRBD1,TRBV30,CAWENTGEAFF,TGTGCCTGGGAAAATACAGGGGAGGCTTTCTTT
TRBJ2-5,once,NA,TRBV7-8,CASSYQSGTPPETQYF,TGTGCCAGCAGTTATCAGTCCGGGACACCCCCTGAGACCCAGTACTTC
TRBJ2-3,NA,NA,TRBV25-1,CASSEGGRIRDTQYF,TGTGCCAGCAGTGAAGGGGGGAGAATAAGGGATACGCAGTATTTT
TRBJ1-1,NA,NA,TRBV27,CASSSQMNTEAFF,TGTGCCAGCAGTTCCCAAATGAACACTGAAGCTTTCTTT
TRBJ2-1,once,TRBD2,TRBV6-1,CASSEGLAGWNEQFF,TGTGCCAGCAGTGAAGGCCTAGCGGGATGGAATGAGCAGTTCTTC
TRBJ2-3,NA,NA,TRBV11-2,CASSLTSLFTDTQYF,TGTGCCAGCAGCTTAACTAGTCTATTCACAGATACGCAGTATTTT
TRBJ2-2,NA,TRBD2,TRBV24-1,CATSDLLAGAGELFF,TGTGCCACCAGTGATTTACTAGCGGGAGCCGGGGAGCTGTTTTTT
TRBJ1-5,NA,TRBD1,TRBV4-3,CASSQTGGQPQHF,TGCGCCAGCAGCCAGACAGGGGGACAGCCCCAGCATTTT
TRBJ1-2,NA,TRBD1,TRBV15,CATSNPRQGDYGYTF,TGTGCCACCAGCAACCCCAGACAGGGAGACTATGGCTACACCTTC
TRBJ1-5,few,NA,TRBV27,CASSLIWQSQPQHF,TGTGCCAGCAGTTTAATCTGGCAGTCCCAGCCCCAGCATTTT
TRBJ1-1,NA,TRBD1,TRBV27,CASRARQGNTEAFF,TGTGCCAGCAGAGCTAGACAGGGTAACACTGAAGCTTTCTTT
TRBJ1-1,NA,NA,TRBV5-1,CASRTQGSNTEAFF,TGCGCCAGCCGGACACAGGGTTCGAACACTGAAGCTTTCTTT
TRBJ1-3,NA,NA,TRBV3-1/TRBV3-2,CASSVGGSSGNTIYF,TGTGCCAGCAGCGTGGGGGGGAGCTCTGGAAACACCATATATTTT
TRBJ1-6,NA,TRBD1,TRBV4-1,CASSQDLWTGIDSPLHF,TGCGCCAGCAGCCAAGATCTCTGGACAGGGATAGATTCACCCCTCCACTTT
TRBJ2-2,NA,NA,TRBV7-9,CASSDSKVGVPGELFF,TGTGCCAGCAGCGATAGTAAGGTGGGAGTCCCCGGGGAGCTGTTTTTT
TRBJ2-1,NA,NA,TRBV30,CAWSLRVRPNEQFF,TGTGCCTGGAGTTTACGGGTGCGGCCCAATGAGCAGTTCTTC
TRBJ2-2,NA,TRBD2,TRBV28,CASSLISGSYTGELFF,TGTGCCAGCAGTTTAATAAGCGGGAGTTATACCGGGGAGCTGTTTTTT